The 7 T cell receptor beta chains below come from one sample, sequenced in a study of CD8 T cells in Susac syndrome. A quantity of roughly 0.5 to 1 ug RNA underwent reverse transcription using random hexamers. MiXCR, applied by TCRdb to the immunoSEQ multiplex PCR reads, yields one record per CDR3 protein. The table shows approximately 200,000 distinct CDR3 sequences, with approximately 90% occurring only once. Sequencing was done on a sample of CD8+ T cells from PBMCs. These receptors were taken from a human donor with multiple sclerosis.

The V call is TRBV4-2, the J call TRBJ2-7; D is ambiguous. The CDR3 extends over 13 amino acids. Germline V CDR1 and CDR2: LGHNA, YNFKEQ. Trimming pared 0 bases from V and 3 bases from J, leaving 6 bases between. The CDR3 nucleotides are TGTGCCAGCAGCCAAGACCTGGGCTACGAGCAGTACTTC. Encoded protein: CASSQDLGYEQYF.

The chain combines TRBV9 with TRBJ1-1, with 7 bases fitting TRBD1. From germline, CDR1 is SGDLS and CDR2 YYNGEE. The CDR3 length is 13 residues. The J segment lost 4 bases and the V segment lost 0 bases, leaving 0 bases of the junction unmatched. CDR3 DNA: TGTGCCAGCAGCGTAGAGGGGGCCACTGAAGCTTTCTTT. It encodes CASSVEGATEAFF.

The chain joins TRBV3-1 to TRBJ2-7, with 13 bases matching TRBD2. The CDR3 runs 18 residues. Losses at the gene ends were 1 base for V and 4 bases for J; bases not matched to a gene: 10. The germline CDR1 and CDR2 sequences are LGHDT and YNNKEL (reference sequence). CDR3 nucleotides: TGTGCCAGCAGCCAAGCATTTGGACTAGCGGGAGTGGAATACGAGCAGTACTTC. Translation: CASSQAFGLAGVEYEQYF.

The genes are TRBV15 and TRBJ2-7, with 11 bases that match TRBD1. Per the germline V gene, CDR1 is LNHNV and CDR2 is YYDKDF (reference sequence). V gave up 5 bases and J gave up 5 bases; unmatched junction bases: 8. The CDR3 sequence is 15 residues long. CDR3 nucleotides: TGTGCCACCAGCGAGGACCGGGACAGGGGGGACGAGCAGTACTTC. Protein sequence: CATSEDRDRGDEQYF.

The chain carries TRBV12-3 or TRBV12-4 and TRBJ2-3; the D gene is possibly TRBD1 (5 bases). Trimming stripped 6 bases from V and 4 bases from J, with 20 bases between. The CDR3 sequence is 16 residues long. The CDR3 sequence: CASREPGRVWADTQYF. CDR3 in DNA: TGTGCCAGCAGAGAACCCGGCAGGGTTTGGGCAGATACGCAGTATTTT.

This clonotype has only one observation. This chain connects TRBV21-1 to TRBJ2-3; TRBD2, the table's D call, lacks a check against the DNA. TRBV21-1 is annotated as a pseudogene. The CDR3 totals 21 residues. As DNA, the CDR3 is TGTGCCAGCAGCAAACCCGAACTAGCGGGAGGGCCCCCTAGATCCACAGATACGCAGTATTTT. It translates to CASSKPELAGGPPRSTDTQYF.

This chain uses TRBV25-1 with TRBJ1-5, with D possibly TRBD1 on 5 matching bases. The V gene's germline CDR1 is MGHDK and CDR2 SYGVNS. This CDR3 spans 14 amino acids. Trimming removed 3 bases at V and 5 bases at J, with 11 bases between. CDR3 residues: CASSDAVGDQPQHF. The CDR3 DNA follows: TGTGCCAGCAGTGACGCCGTGGGGGATCAGCCCCAGCATTTT.